One sample yielded the 31 T cell receptor beta chains listed below, sequenced in a study of cytomegalovirus exposure and HLA in healthy donors. The PCR was carried out with 60 Vbeta primers and 13 Jbeta primers. Sequenced by immunoSEQ multiplex PCR; TCRdb stores in-frame clones only, minus some. Among 150,000 to 250,000 clones listed, 70% to 85% were seen once. The sequencing sample was made of PBMCs. The receptors here all came from a boy aged 2-9 years in good health and CMV-seronegative.

The rearrangement uses TRBV19 and TRBJ2-3; possibly TRBD1 for D (6 bases). V lost 9 bases and J lost 0, with 16 bases in between. This CDR3 contains 15 residues. Looked up from germline, CDR1 is LNHDA and CDR2 is SQIVND (reference sequence). The CDR3, as DNA: TGTGCCAGCGTTCCGGGACACTCTAGCACAGATACGCAGTATTTT. Translation gives CASVPGHSSTDTQYF.

This chain joins TRBV9 and TRBJ2-5; D gene ambiguous. The germline V and J ends were trimmed by 0 bases and 2 bases, with 11 bases remaining between them. CDR1 and CDR2 (germline): SGDLS, YYNGEE. CDR3 length: 15 residues. Here the CDR3 reads CASSVENSLQETQYF. The CDR3 DNA reads as TGTGCCAGCAGCGTAGAAAACAGCCTTCAAGAGACCCAGTACTTC.

Here the CDR3 DNA reads TGCGCCAGCAGCCAAGACTCAATCGTCCCGGGGACAGGGCTTAATGAGCAGTTCTTC. This gives the protein CASSQDSIVPGTGLNEQFF. The rearrangement joins TRBV4-3 to TRBJ2-1; the match to TRBD1 covers 9 bases. Germline-derived CDR1 and CDR2 are LGHNA and YSLEER. CDR3 size: 19 residues. V shed 0 bases and J 7 bases; nucleotides not matched to a gene: 16.

This clone has a single count. The gene calls are TRBV7-9 and TRBJ2-7; the D gene is possibly TRBD2 (5 bases). Trimming removed 2 bases at V and 3 bases at J, with 14 bases between. The V gene's germline CDR1 is SEHNR and CDR2 FQNEAQ (reference sequence). The CDR3 runs 15 residues. CDR3 coding DNA: TGTGCCAGCAGCTTAACGGAGGACTCATACTACGAGCAGTACTTC. The encoded protein is CASSLTEDSYYEQYF.

This clone was seen more than once but under ten times. The chain has TRBV5-6 and TRBJ1-5, with D uncertain. CDR3 length equals 12 residues. Germline V CDR1 and CDR2: SGHDT, YYEEEE. The germline V and J ends were trimmed by 0 bases and 5 bases, with 3 bases remaining between them. CDR3 bases: TGTGCCAGCAGCTTGGCTGATCAGCCCCAGCATTTT. This encodes CASSLADQPQHF.

V gene TRBV30 combines with J gene TRBJ2-3, with a tentative D call TRBD2 (6 bases). CDR1 and CDR2 from the germline V gene are GTSNPN and SVGIG (reference sequence). The CDR3 extends over 14 amino acids. Trimming cost V 0 bases and J 2 bases, with 9 bases left between them. For the CDR3, the DNA is TGTGCCTGGAGTGTACGGGAGCCCACAGATACGCAGTATTTT. Translation: CAWSVREPTDTQYF.

The V gene is TRBV7-9, the J gene TRBJ1-2, with TRBD1 matching over 8 bases. Germline loops: CDR1 SEHNR, CDR2 FQNEAQ (reference sequence). The J segment lost 7 bases and the V segment lost 4 bases, leaving 11 bases of the junction unmatched. The CDR3 has 15 amino acids. CDR3: CASSSGGQEERGYTF. For the CDR3, the DNA is TGTGCCAGCAGCTCCGGGGGACAGGAGGAGCGTGGCTACACCTTC.

This sequence joins TRBV7-6 and TRBJ2-5; no reliable D call. This CDR3 is 13 amino acids long. Germline V gene data show CDR1 as SGHVS and CDR2 as FNYEAQ. V dropped 5 bases and J dropped 9 bases, with 16 bases sitting between them. CDR3 sequence (DNA): TGTGCCAGCAGCCAAACCGGCATGCGGTCCCAGTACTTC. Residues: CASSQTGMRSQYF.

V gene TRBV6-6 combines with J gene TRBJ2-7, with D tentatively TRBD2 (7 bases). This CDR3 has 12 amino acids. Germline CDR1 and CDR2: MNHNY and SVGAGI (reference sequence). With 9 bases removed from V and 2 bases from J, the gap between germline ends came to 11 bases. The CDR3 sequence is CASGGGAYEQYF. The CDR3 DNA follows: TGTGCCAGTGGAGGGGGGGCCTACGAGCAGTACTTC.

The V and J genes are TRBV5-4 and TRBJ2-1; TRBD2 is a possible D gene (7 bases). With 4 bases removed from V and 0 bases from J, the gap between germline ends came to 8 bases. This CDR3 has 14 amino acids. Germline V gives CDR1 SGHNT, CDR2 YYREEE (reference sequence). CDR3 amino acids: CASSRGGSYNEQFF. The CDR3 bases are TGTGCCAGCAGCAGGGGGGGCTCCTACAATGAGCAGTTCTTC.

V is TRBV5-5 and J is TRBJ1-2; D not resolved. This CDR3 spans 12 amino acids. CDR1 and CDR2 from the germline V gene are SGHKS and YYEKEE (reference sequence). The V end lost 2 bases, the J end lost 3 bases, and 5 bases lay between the germline ends. For the CDR3, the DNA is TGTGCCAGCAGCTTTACATACTATGGCTACACCTTC. As protein: CASSFTYYGYTF.

This clone was counted a few times. The DNA of the CDR3 is TGTGCCAGCAGCCCCATCACAGGGCTTCGGGGGGCCAACGTCCTGACTTTC. Its translation: CASSPITGLRGANVLTF. The chain is built from TRBV9 and TRBJ2-6; D may be TRBD1 (6 bases). Germline values: CDR1 SGDLS, CDR2 YYNGEE. CDR3 length: 17 amino acids. Trimming removed 4 bases from V and 4 bases from J, with 18 bases in between.

The genes are TRBV7-8 and TRBJ2-5; D is perhaps TRBD1 (5 bases). V lost 5 bases to trimming and J lost 4 bases, with 11 bases between them. CDR1 and CDR2 (germline): SGHVS, FQNEAQ. The CDR3 spans 13 residues. CDR3 residues: CASSPRQGETQYF. The CDR3 bases are TGTGCCAGCAGCCCCCGCCAGGGAGAGACCCAGTACTTC.

J is TRBJ1-1 and V is TRBV4-3; possible D gene TRBD1, 5 bases. This CDR3 has 17 residues. Between the trimmed V and J ends, which lost 2 bases and 1 base, there was a span of 17 bases. Germline V gives CDR1 LGHNA, CDR2 YSLEER. CDR3 in amino acids: CASSQLWTNSPNTEAFF. The DNA for the CDR3 is TGCGCCAGCAGCCAACTTTGGACAAATTCCCCGAACACTGAAGCTTTCTTT.

The chain has TRBV18 and TRBJ1-5; 7 nucleotides agree with TRBD1. The germline gives CDR1 KGHSH, CDR2 LQKENI. Trimming took 3 bases from V and 4 from J; bases not matched to a gene: 0. This CDR3 is 13 amino acids long. DNA for the CDR3: TGTGCCAGCTCACCGGGACAGAATCAGCCCCAGCATTTT. Translation: CASSPGQNQPQHF.

In nucleotides, the CDR3 is TGTGCCAGCAGCTTGTGGGGGGCTGAAGCTTTCTTT. Translated, it gives CASSLWGAEAFF. The chain uses TRBV5-6 and TRBJ1-1; D perhaps matches TRBD1 (5 bases). CDR1 SGHDT and CDR2 YYEEEE come from the germline V gene. Trimming cost V 1 base and J 6 bases, with 7 bases left between them. This CDR3 contains 12 residues.

This sequence joins TRBV27 and TRBJ2-7, with D possibly being TRBD2 (6 bases). This CDR3 contains 13 residues. CDR1 and CDR2 (germline): MNHEY, SMNVEV (reference sequence). The V end was cut by 3 bases, the J end by 2 bases, with 8 bases between. The CDR3 is CASSLSGAYEQYF. In DNA, the CDR3 is TGTGCCAGCAGTTTGTCGGGGGCCTACGAGCAGTACTTC.

This clone was counted a single time. The chain combines TRBV9 with TRBJ2-5; no clear D. This CDR3 has 14 residues. CDR1 and CDR2 from the germline V gene are SGDLS and YYNGEE. V lost 0 bases and J 2 bases, leaving 8 bases between the germline ends. CDR3 protein: CASSVGLQQETQYF. The CDR3 nucleotides read TGTGCCAGCAGCGTAGGGCTACAGCAAGAGACCCAGTACTTC.

The chain links TRBV5-6 to TRBJ1-2; 9 nucleotides agree with TRBD1. This CDR3 contains 16 residues. V was pared by 4 bases and J by 3 bases, with 10 bases of the junction left unmatched. The germline V gene encodes CDR1 SGHDT and CDR2 YYEEEE. Written as DNA, the CDR3 is TGTGCCAGCAGCCTAAAACCGGGACAGGGTTACTATGGCTACACCTTC. Its translation: CASSLKPGQGYYGYTF.

This chain joins TRBV4-3 and TRBJ2-3; TRBD2 agrees at 9 bases. The V gene end was trimmed by 3 bases and the J gene end by 2 bases; junction bases not matched to a gene: 6. Germline CDR1 and CDR2: LGHNA and YSLEER. The CDR3 is made up of 16 amino acids. CDR3 in amino acids: CASSHRLADTTDTQYF. In nucleotides, the CDR3 is TGCGCCAGCAGCCACAGACTAGCGGATACCACAGATACGCAGTATTTT.

CDR3 protein: CASSPTGGGNQPQHF. The CDR3 nucleotides read TGTGCCAGCAGTCCGACAGGGGGAGGCAATCAGCCCCAGCATTTT. This sequence joins TRBV4-2 and TRBJ1-5, with 9 bases aligning to TRBD1. The CDR3 has 15 residues. V lost 6 bases, J lost 2 bases, and 5 bases stayed unmatched. CDR1 and CDR2 from the germline V gene are LGHNA and YNFKEQ.

This chain uses TRBV29-1 with TRBJ2-1; 8 nucleotides agree with TRBD1. V shed 4 bases and J 5 bases; nucleotides not matched to a gene: 10. Germline V gene lookup returns CDR1 SQVTM and CDR2 ANQGSEA. The CDR3 covers 15 residues. Written as DNA, the CDR3 is TGCAGCGTTGCAGCCGGGACAGGAGACGACAATGAGCAGTTCTTC. Protein: CSVAAGTGDDNEQFF.

The rearrangement joins TRBV4-3 to TRBJ2-1, with TRBD2 matching 14 bases. This CDR3 is 16 amino acids long. The ends lost 4 bases at V and 8 bases at J; junction bases unmatched: 7. Per the germline V gene, CDR1 is LGHNA and CDR2 is YSLEER. The CDR3 DNA sequence: TGCGCCAGCAGCCGTTCGACTAGCGGGGGGGCCGATGAGCAGTTCTTC. As protein: CASSRSTSGGADEQFF.

Concerning this clone: Compared with germline, one end of the junction differs, possibly owing to a read error. The chain couples TRBV7-7 to TRBJ2-3; 7 nucleotides match TRBD2. This CDR3 is built from 16 residues. Germline-derived CDR1 and CDR2 are SSHAT and FNYEAQ (reference sequence). The CDR3 protein is CASSSGLVGNTDTQYF. CDR3 in DNA: TGTGCTAGCAGCTCCGGACTAGTGGGAAACACAGATACGCAGTATTTT.

The V and J genes are TRBV7-9 and TRBJ1-1; 7 bases agree with TRBD1. With 1 base clipped from V and 6 bases from J, the junction kept 8 bases outside the gene matches. The V gene's germline CDR1 is SEHNR and CDR2 FQNEAQ (reference sequence). CDR3 length: 15 residues. The CDR3 here is CASSLVRAQGAEAFF. CDR3 nucleotides: TGTGCCAGCAGCTTAGTTAGGGCCCAGGGGGCTGAAGCTTTCTTT. The full variable domain, rest sourced from reference TRBV7-9 and TRBJ1-1, is DTGVSQNPRHKITKRGQNVTFRCDPISEHNRLYWYRQTLGQGPEFLTYFQNEAQLEKSRLLSDRFSAERPKGSFSTLEIQRTEQGDSAMYLCASSLVRAQGAEAFFGQGTRLTVV.

This chain joins TRBV7-9 and TRBJ2-7, with D possibly matching TRBD1 (5 bases). Per the germline V gene, CDR1 is SEHNR and CDR2 is FQNEAQ (reference sequence). The CDR3 is 16 amino acids. Trimming pared 5 bases from V and 4 bases from J, leaving 21 bases between. CDR3 sequence (DNA): TGTGCCAGCAGCCAAACCTCACAGGCTACCTCTTACGAGCAGTACTTC. Amino acid sequence: CASSQTSQATSYEQYF.

The chain recombines TRBV29-1 with TRBJ1-1; D is unclear. CDR1 and CDR2 from the germline V gene are SQVTM and ANQGSEA. The CDR3 extends over 13 amino acids. Trimming cost V 3 bases and J 5 bases, with 13 bases left between them. CDR3 protein: CSVEGRLGTEAFF. CDR3 DNA sequence: TGCAGCGTTGAGGGGAGGTTGGGGACTGAAGCTTTCTTT.

The CDR3 sequence is CASNLSGGDTDTQYF. The CDR3 region has the DNA TGTGCCAGCAATCTTAGCGGGGGGGATACAGATACGCAGTATTTT. V usage is TRBV27 and J usage is TRBJ2-3; 11 bases line up with TRBD2. The CDR3 length is 15 residues. The ends lost 7 bases at V and 3 bases at J; junction bases unmatched: 6. Per the germline V gene, CDR1 is MNHEY and CDR2 is SMNVEV (reference sequence).

The gene calls are TRBV7-6 and TRBJ2-2, with 10 nucleotides matching TRBD1. The CDR3 runs to 16 residues. Losses at the gene ends were 5 bases for V and 6 bases for J; bases not matched to a gene: 9. In germline, CDR1 is SGHVS, CDR2 FNYEAQ. CDR3 nucleotide sequence: TGTGCCAGCAGCCAAACGACGGACAGGGGGGCCGGGGAGCTGTTTTTT. Its protein product is CASSQTTDRGAGELFF.

The chain links TRBV4-1 to TRBJ1-4; tentatively, D is TRBD1 (6 bases). Deletions cut 3 bases from V and 8 bases from J, with 16 bases between. Per the germline V gene, CDR1 is MGHRA and CDR2 is YSYEKL. This CDR3 has 15 residues. CDR3 protein: CASSQEPGAREKLFF. For the CDR3, the DNA is TGCGCCAGCAGCCAGGAACCAGGGGCTCGGGAAAAACTGTTTTTT.

This rearrangement joins TRBV7-2 to TRBJ2-1; D unclear. Trimming took 6 bases from V and 5 from J, leaving 17 bases between them. The V gene's germline CDR1 is SGHTA and CDR2 FQGNSA. The CDR3 length is 15 residues. CDR3 coding DNA: TGTGCCAGCAGACCAATCCAGGTCACGAACAATGAGCAGTTCTTC. Translation: CASRPIQVTNNEQFF.